This T cell receptor (delta chain) derives from a study of γδ T cells in repeated Plasmodium falciparum infection. The table lists this clone with a few counts. A read error likely explains this, since a far larger clone differs by one base. Other DNA sequences of this sample code for an identical CDR3. Sequencing covered both gamma and delta TCR chains per sample. TCRdb reanalysed the multiplex PCR reads via CATT. The sample lists 90,000 or so delta-chain clones, over 0.75% occurring once. CDR3 length: 21 residues. Per germline, CDR1 TSWWSYY and CDR2 QGS. Gammadelta T cells were flow-sorted from PBMC into Vgamma9/Vdelta2+ and Vdelta2-negative populations for bulk analysis.

Material: gamma-delta T cells from blood. No J gene was assigned, while the V gene was called as TRDV1; the D call of TRDD3 is as the table states it, not checked on the DNA. The TCR was taken from a pool of human donors (malaria-infected and uninfected, not separated). The CDR3 loop reads CALGEHLAGTGGSLYTDKLIF. The CDR3 nucleotides are TGTGCTCTTGGGGAACACCTCGCGGGCACTGGGGGATCCCTGTACACCGATAAACTCATCTTC.